What follows are 27 T cell receptor beta chains derived from one specimen sequenced in a study of technical replicates of blood from several donors (dated by TCRdb to about 2017). To prepare the library, the immunoSEQ multiplex PCR assay was applied. In TCRdb, the immuneACCESS table is reduced to in-frame sequences with V and J assigned. These tables do not hold every clone; where another copy was compared, an unresolved V gene accounts for under half, and the others remain unexplained. The sample profile shows tens of thousands of clones; approximately 94% of them were found once. Roughly 0.25% of the sample goes to the ten largest clones. Sequencing used T cells isolated from PBMCs. These receptor sequences come from a human donor in good health.

The chain recombines TRBV28 with TRBJ2-7; D unresolved. The V gene's germline CDR1 is MDHEN and CDR2 SYDVKM. This CDR3 is 14 amino acids long. The V end lost 5 bases, the J end lost 3 bases, and 14 bases lay between the germline ends. For the CDR3, the DNA is TGTGCCAGCAGTCTCCCGACTTCGTACTACGAGCAGTACTTC. Translation gives CASSLPTSYYEQYF.

About this clone itself: At one of its ends the junction is not consistent with the germline gene, which may arise from a read error. The chain has TRBV2 and TRBJ1-2; the D gene is possibly TRBD1 (6 bases). The CDR3 contains 16 residues. Germline V gene data show CDR1 as SNHLY and CDR2 as FYNNEI. DNA for the CDR3: TGTGCCAGCACTGAAAGAAACAGGGCTACTCCTTATGGCTACACCTTC. Translating it yields CASTERNRATPYGYTF. Complete variable domain (other parts from reference TRBV2 and TRBJ1-2): EPEVTQTPSHQVTQMGQEVILRCVPISNHLYFYWYRQILGQKVEFLVSFYNNEISEKSEIFDDQFSVERPDGSNFTLKIRSTKLEDSAMYFCASTERNRATPYGYTFGSGTRLTVV.

J is TRBJ1-4 and V is TRBV29-1, with no clear D. CDR3 size: 12 residues. Germline V lookup: CDR1 SQVTM, CDR2 ANQGSEA. Trimming stripped 6 bases from V and 3 bases from J, with 8 bases between. The CDR3 sequence is CSVTGANEKLFF. The DNA for the CDR3 is TGCAGCGTGACGGGAGCTAATGAAAAACTGTTTTTT.

V is TRBV13 and J is TRBJ1-2; D remains ambiguous. The germline gives CDR1 PRHDT, CDR2 FYEKMQ (reference sequence). This CDR3 has 14 residues. Trimming removed 4 bases from V and 2 bases from J, with 11 bases in between. CDR3 loop: CASSWVTGNYGYTF. The CDR3, as DNA: TGTGCCAGCAGCTGGGTTACCGGGAACTATGGCTACACCTTC.

This clone was seen a few times. The chain is built from TRBV11-2 and TRBJ1-1; 9 nucleotides agree with TRBD1. This CDR3 region has 13 residues. Germline CDR1 and CDR2: SGHAT and FQNNGV. Losses at the gene ends were 6 bases for V and 11 bases for J; bases not matched to a gene: 10. CDR3 nucleotides: TGTGCCAGCAGACAAACAGGGGGCGCGGGGGCTTTCTTT. As protein: CASRQTGGAGAFF.

The J gene is TRBJ2-7, the V gene TRBV29-1, with TRBD2 identical over 8 bases. CDR3 length equals 14 residues. V was pared by 2 bases and J by 2 bases, with 5 bases of the junction left unmatched. Germline-derived CDR1 and CDR2 are SQVTM and ANQGSEA. The CDR3 region is CSVEQAGAPYEQYF. In DNA form, the CDR3 reads TGCAGCGTTGAACAAGCGGGAGCCCCCTACGAGCAGTACTTC.

The chain uses TRBV14 and TRBJ1-1; the D gene is possibly TRBD1 (5 bases). CDR1 and CDR2 (germline): SGHDN, FVKESK. V gave up 4 bases and J gave up 1 base, with 10 bases separating them. CDR3 length equals 14 residues. The CDR3 loop is CASSPLGGNTEAFF. The DNA for the CDR3 is TGTGCCAGCAGCCCCCTGGGGGGGAACACTGAAGCTTTCTTT.

The chain joins TRBV19 to TRBJ2-3; 9 bases match TRBD2. J was trimmed by 9 bases and V by 1 base; bases with no gene match: 11. This CDR3 region has 16 residues. The V gene's germline CDR1 is LNHDA and CDR2 SQIVND (reference sequence). In DNA form, the CDR3 reads TGTGCCAGTAGTATAGTTTCAGCGGGGGGCTGGGGGACGCAGTATTTT. Residues: CASSIVSAGGWGTQYF.

This chain uses TRBV6-1 with TRBJ1-5; TRBD1 agrees at 9 bases. CDR1 and CDR2 (germline): MNHNS, SASEGT. J gave up 4 bases and V 8 bases, and 9 bases lay outside the gene matches. This CDR3 spans 15 amino acids. This CDR3 is CASCEWTGVNQPQHF. Here the CDR3 DNA reads TGTGCCAGCTGCGAATGGACAGGGGTTAATCAGCCCCAGCATTTT.

In this sample, this clone turned up once. This chain uses TRBV4-1 with TRBJ1-5, with D perhaps matching TRBD1 (6 bases). V was pared by 3 bases and J by 5 bases, with 20 bases between. The CDR3 consists of 17 residues. CDR1 is MGHRA, CDR2 YSYEKL, per germline. CDR3 DNA: TGCGCCAGCAGCCATGGCCGGGGGGCAGGTGGATATCAGCCCCAGCATTTT. Amino acids: CASSHGRGAGGYQPQHF.

The J gene is TRBJ1-1, the V gene TRBV2, with unresolved D. Germline V CDR1 and CDR2: SNHLY, FYNNEI. CDR3 size: 14 residues. The V gene lost 7 bases and the J gene lost 4 bases, with 16 bases spanning the gap. The CDR3 sequence is CASNRGENPTEAFF. The CDR3, as DNA: TGTGCCAGCAACCGAGGCGAAAACCCCACTGAAGCTTTCTTT.

This chain uses TRBV30 with TRBJ1-3, with a tentative D call TRBD1 (5 bases). Germline V gives CDR1 GTSNPN, CDR2 SVGIG (reference sequence). Trimming took off 0 bases at V and 2 bases at J, with 8 bases between the two ends. This CDR3 has 14 residues. CDR3: CAWSVRGTGNTIYF. The CDR3 DNA reads TGTGCCTGGAGTGTAAGGGGAACTGGAAACACCATATATTTT.

CDR3 in amino acids: CASSHPPTSANTGELFF. In DNA form, the CDR3 reads TGCGCCAGCAGCCATCCCCCAACTAGCGCGAACACCGGGGAGCTGTTTTTT. The chain couples TRBV4-1 to TRBJ2-2; 7 positions agree with TRBD2. V was clipped by 3 bases and J by 0 bases; unmatched bases: 7. This CDR3 contains 17 residues. CDR1 MGHRA and CDR2 YSYEKL come from the germline V gene.

The chain combines TRBV5-1 with TRBJ1-1; D is unresolved. The CDR3 is made up of 14 amino acids. Trimming cost V 0 bases and J 5 bases, with 11 bases left between them. Germline loops: CDR1 SGHRS, CDR2 YFSETQ. CDR3 bases: TGCGCCAGCAGCTTGGCCTTGGGGAGGACTGAAGCTTTCTTT. It is translated as CASSLALGRTEAFF.

This chain joins TRBV28 and TRBJ1-4; a possible D gene is TRBD1 (5 bases). V was shortened by 5 bases and J by 5 bases, with 12 bases between the two germline ends. The germline gives CDR1 MDHEN, CDR2 SYDVKM. This CDR3 comprises 14 residues. The CDR3 spells CASSPGHQNEKLFF. The CDR3 DNA reads as TGTGCCAGCAGTCCCGGACACCAAAATGAAAAACTGTTTTTT.

The chain is built from TRBV6-1 and TRBJ1-5, with TRBD1 as a possible D gene (5 bases). Germline V gene sequence: CDR1 MNHNS, CDR2 SASEGT. Between the trimmed V and J ends, which lost 5 bases and 2 bases, there was a span of 10 bases. The CDR3 sequence is 14 residues long. CDR3: CASSRDSGNQPQHF. DNA of the CDR3: TGTGCCAGCAGTCGTGACAGCGGCAATCAGCCCCAGCATTTT.

The rearrangement uses TRBV5-1 and TRBJ1-2; 8 bases are shared with TRBD1. The CDR3 has 14 residues. Germline CDR1 SGHRS, CDR2 YFSETQ. The J segment lost 3 bases and the V segment lost 4 bases, leaving 5 bases of the junction unmatched. The CDR3, as DNA: TGCGCCAGCAGCATACAGGGGGATGACTATGGCTACACCTTC. Amino acids: CASSIQGDDYGYTF. The entire variable domain, with the rest obtained from reference TRBV5-1 and TRBJ1-2, is as follows: KAGVTQTPRYLIKTRGQQVTLSCSPISGHRSVSWYQQTPGQGLQFLFEYFSETQRNKGNFPGRFSGRQFSNSRSEMNVSTLELGDSALYLCASSIQGDDYGYTFGSGTRLTVV.

The chain employs TRBV6-4 and TRBJ1-4; D is possibly TRBD1 (6 bases). This CDR3 is built from 19 residues. Trimming removed 10 bases from V and 7 bases from J, with 34 bases in between. The germline CDR1 and CDR2 sequences are MRHNA and SNTAGT. The CDR3 loop is CAIPGLIDLDRTLSEKLFF. The DNA for the CDR3 is TGTGCCATCCCAGGATTAATAGACCTGGACAGAACGCTAAGTGAAAAACTGTTTTTT.

The genes are TRBV19 and TRBJ1-2; D ambiguous. Germline V gene data show CDR1 as LNHDA and CDR2 as SQIVND (reference sequence). Deletions cut 1 base from V and 7 bases from J, with 10 bases between. The CDR3 runs 13 residues. The CDR3 bases are TGTGCCAGTAGTATAGTCCCAACGGGTGGCTACACCTTC. Amino acids: CASSIVPTGGYTF.

This chain links TRBV4-1 with TRBJ2-1; 13 bases are shared with TRBD2. The trim removed 0 bases at V and 7 bases at J, leaving 9 bases unmatched. The CDR3 is 18 residues long. CDR1 is MGHRA, CDR2 YSYEKL, per germline. The CDR3 sequence: CASSQESPTSGRRNEQFF. The CDR3 DNA is TGCGCCAGCAGCCAAGAGTCTCCGACTAGCGGGAGGAGGAATGAGCAGTTCTTC.

This clone was recorded only once. This sequence joins TRBV11-3 and TRBJ2-2, with 7 nucleotides matching TRBD1. The V gene's germline CDR1 is SGHNT and CDR2 YENEEA. The CDR3 consists of 18 residues. J gave up 4 bases and V 3 bases, and 14 bases lay outside the gene matches. The CDR3 sequence is CASSFFALGRGITGELFF. CDR3 in DNA: TGTGCCAGCAGCTTTTTTGCTCTGGGCAGGGGGATCACCGGGGAGCTGTTTTTT. Looking up the rest from reference TRBV11-3 and TRBJ2-2 gives the full variable domain: EAGVVQSPRYKIIEKKQPVAFWCNPISGHNTLYWYLQNLGQGPELLIRYENEEAVDDSQLPKDRFSAERLKGVDSTLKIQPAELGDSAVYLCASSFFALGRGITGELFFGEGSRLTVL.

The chain carries TRBV6-1 and TRBJ2-3; D gene ambiguous. The CDR3 spans 15 residues. The germline CDR1 and CDR2 sequences are MNHNS and SASEGT. V was shortened by 5 bases and J by 5 bases, with 17 bases between the two germline ends. CDR3 sequence: CASSFGVSRKDTQYF. DNA for the CDR3: TGTGCCAGCAGTTTTGGAGTCTCGCGGAAAGATACGCAGTATTTT.

This rearrangement joins TRBV2 to TRBJ1-5; D possibly corresponds to TRBD1 (6 bases). The V gene's germline CDR1 is SNHLY and CDR2 FYNNEI. The CDR3 consists of 15 residues. Trimming cost V 4 bases and J 0 bases, with 10 bases left between them. The CDR3 loop reads CASSGQVTSNQPQHF. CDR3 DNA: TGTGCCAGCAGTGGACAGGTTACTAGCAATCAGCCCCAGCATTTT.

The gene calls are TRBV4-1 and TRBJ2-1; D is uncertain. From germline, CDR1 is MGHRA and CDR2 YSYEKL. This CDR3 has 15 residues. Trimming left V 1 base short and J 5 bases short, with 12 bases between. The CDR3 loop reads CASSQGGPSDNEQFF. CDR3 in DNA: TGCGCCAGCAGCCAAGGTGGGCCGTCAGACAATGAGCAGTTCTTC.

In its sample, this clone was seen once. This rearrangement joins TRBV5-4 to TRBJ2-1; D is unresolved. The CDR3 is 16 amino acids. Per the germline V gene, CDR1 is SGHNT and CDR2 is YYREEE (reference sequence). V was trimmed by 0 bases and J by 0 bases, leaving 10 bases between them. The CDR3 sequence is CASSLGPPSSYNEQFF. The DNA for the CDR3 is TGTGCCAGCAGCTTGGGTCCTCCGAGCTCCTACAATGAGCAGTTCTTC.

The V gene is TRBV5-1, the J gene TRBJ2-3, with D maybe TRBD1 (5 bases). Germline V lookup: CDR1 SGHRS, CDR2 YFSETQ. V was cut by 5 bases and J by 7 bases, with 17 bases left in between. The CDR3 is 14 amino acids. The CDR3, as DNA: TGCGCCAGCAGGAACCTTAGGGGCCTCCATACGCAGTATTTT. It specifies CASRNLRGLHTQYF.

V gene TRBV5-1 combines with J gene TRBJ2-1; 10 nucleotides match TRBD2. The CDR3 spans 16 residues. Germline V lookup: CDR1 SGHRS, CDR2 YFSETQ. V shed 4 bases, J shed 4 bases, and the junction held 8 bases outside the gene matches. The CDR3 coding sequence is TGCGCCAGCAGCCCTCGGACTAGCGGAACGTACAATGAGCAGTTCTTC. Protein: CASSPRTSGTYNEQFF.